These 17 T cell receptor beta chains originate from one sample sequenced in a study of blood T cell repertoires in COVID-19 (dated by TCRdb to 2018 to 2021). Library preparation employed the immunoSEQ multiplex PCR assay. What TCRdb holds here is the immuneACCESS table cut down to in-frame rearrangements. Part of the clones is not present; checked against another copy, under half of the missing clones reflect an unresolved V gene, and the others are unexplained. Within this sample are a few hundred thousand clones, with roughly 90% of them counted one time only. The ten largest clones capture 1.7% of the sample. The sample consisted of PBMCs or T cells enriched from blood (not recorded which). These receptors all stem from a woman under 40 who had recovered from COVID-19.

The CDR3, as DNA: TGTGCCAGCAGCGGCGGACAGTTATTCACCCGCGATGCTCCCCAAGAGACCCAGTACTTC. It codes for CASSGGQLFTRDAPQETQYF. J is TRBJ2-5 and V is TRBV5-5; TRBD1 is a possible D gene (6 bases). Trimming stripped 4 bases from V and 1 base from J, with 29 bases between. The CDR3 covers 20 residues. The germline gives CDR1 SGHKS, CDR2 YYEKEE (reference sequence).

This clone occurred once. The CDR3 nucleotides are TGTGCCAGCAGCGTAGAAGCAGAGTTTGGGCGAGGCTACACCTTC. It translates to CASSVEAEFGRGYTF. The gene calls are TRBV9 and TRBJ1-2; D is unresolved. CDR3 size: 15 residues. Germline loops: CDR1 SGDLS, CDR2 YYNGEE. The V and J ends lost 0 bases and 8 bases respectively, with 17 bases between them.

The chain couples TRBV7-6 to TRBJ1-1; 7 nucleotides line up with TRBD1. V trimming: 3 bases; J trimming: 4 bases; junction bases outside the gene matches: 5. The CDR3 runs to 14 residues. In germline, CDR1 is SGHVS, CDR2 FNYEAQ. The CDR3 spells CASSFQTGPTEAFF. The CDR3 nucleotides read TGTGCCAGCAGCTTCCAGACAGGGCCCACTGAAGCTTTCTTT.

This clone was detected a few times. The chain has TRBV7-9 and TRBJ1-6, with 11 bases matching TRBD1. With V trimmed by 4 bases and J by 9 bases, 2 bases remained unmatched. Germline loops: CDR1 SEHNR, CDR2 FQNEAQ (reference sequence). CDR3 length equals 14 residues. The CDR3 spells CASSWGQGGSPLHF. The DNA of the CDR3 is TGTGCCAGCAGCTGGGGACAGGGGGGTTCACCCCTCCACTTT.

The CDR3 DNA is TGTGCCAGCAGCTTAGGCGACTATGTGGATGAGCAGTTCTTC. Translation: CASSLGDYVDEQFF. This chain joins TRBV7-3 and TRBJ2-1, with a tentative D call TRBD2 (5 bases). Germline V gene data show CDR1 as SGHTA and CDR2 as FQGTGA. The ends were cut back, 2 bases at V and 8 bases at J, with 13 bases in the middle. The CDR3 is made up of 14 amino acids.

The V gene is TRBV19, the J gene TRBJ2-5; 10 nucleotides line up with TRBD1. The CDR3 length is 15 residues. Germline lookup yields CDR1 LNHDA and CDR2 SQIVND (reference sequence). Trimming cost V 5 bases and J 5 bases; bases outside gene matches: 8. CDR3 in DNA: TGTGCCAGTAGTTTGGGGACAGGGGATGCGGAGACCCAGTACTTC. Translated: CASSLGTGDAETQYF.

The V call is TRBV3-1 (or the pseudogene TRBV3-2), the J call TRBJ2-2; TRBD2 matches 7 bases. CDR1 and CDR2 (germline): LGHDT, YNNKEL (reference sequence). Losses at the gene ends were 3 bases for V and 0 bases for J; bases not matched to a gene: 4. The length of the CDR3 is 16 residues. CDR3 coding DNA: TGTGCCAGCAGCCACCTACTAGCGTCGAACACCGGGGAGCTGTTTTTT. This encodes CASSHLLASNTGELFF.

This clone appeared a single time. The J gene is TRBJ2-5, the V gene TRBV7-3; a weak D match, TRBD2 (6 bases). V lost 2 bases and J 2 bases, leaving 15 bases between the germline ends. The length of the CDR3 is 16 residues. The germline gives CDR1 SGHTA, CDR2 FQGTGA. The DNA for the CDR3 is TGTGCCAGCAGCTTATGGCCGGGACTGGGTCAAGAGACCCAGTACTTC. This encodes CASSLWPGLGQETQYF.

This clone was detected once. Other DNA sequences within the sample encode an identical CDR3. This chain joins TRBV9 and TRBJ2-2; D perhaps matches TRBD1 (6 bases). Germline V lookup: CDR1 SGDLS, CDR2 YYNGEE. Deletions cut 4 bases from V and 2 bases from J, with 12 bases between. This CDR3 comprises 15 residues. CDR3 nucleotide sequence: TGTGCCAGCAGCCCGAGGACAGCCAACACCGGGGAGCTGTTTTTT. It is translated as CASSPRTANTGELFF.

Only a few counts were recorded for this clone. This rearrangement joins TRBV4-2 to TRBJ2-7; no firm D call. V was cut by 4 bases and J by 5 bases, with 9 bases left in between. The CDR3 is 12 residues long. Per the germline V gene, CDR1 is LGHNA and CDR2 is YNFKEQ. The CDR3 DNA reads TGTGCCAGCAGCCCCCATCCAGACGAGCAGTACTTC. Residues: CASSPHPDEQYF.

The chain links TRBV15 to TRBJ2-7; TRBD1 is a possible D gene (6 bases). The CDR3 consists of 16 residues. V was clipped by 3 bases and J by 5 bases, with 20 bases between them. In germline, CDR1 is LNHNV, CDR2 YYDKDF (reference sequence). The CDR3 nucleotides are TGTGCCACCAGCAGGGAGACAGGTGGTGGTTCGGACGAGCAGTACTTC. Residues: CATSRETGGGSDEQYF. Complete variable domain (other parts from reference TRBV15 and TRBJ2-7): DAMVIQNPRYQVTQFGKPVTLSCSQTLNHNVMYWYQQKSSQAPKLLFHYYDKDFNNEADTPDNFQSRRPNTSFCFLDIRSPGLGDTAMYLCATSRETGGGSDEQYFGPGTRLTVT.

The chain combines TRBV6-5 with TRBJ1-3; D is unresolved. The V gene's germline CDR1 is MNHEY and CDR2 SVGAGI. V lost 6 bases and J lost 3, with 15 bases in between. CDR3 length: 15 residues. Here the CDR3 DNA reads TGTGCCAGCAGCCTAGGCCTCTCCGGTGGAAACACCATATATTTT. This encodes CASSLGLSGGNTIYF.

This chain connects TRBV6-5 to TRBJ1-1, with 9 bases matching TRBD1. This CDR3 contains 16 residues. CDR1 is MNHEY and CDR2 is SVGAGI in the germline V gene. J was trimmed by 2 bases and V by 2 bases; bases with no gene match: 6. For the CDR3, the DNA is TGTGCCAGCAGTTACACGGGGACAGGGACCAACACTGAAGCTTTCTTT. It is translated as CASSYTGTGTNTEAFF.

V gene TRBV19 combines with J gene TRBJ2-7; 11 bases match TRBD1. Germline CDR1 reads LNHDA; CDR2 reads SQIVND (reference sequence). CDR3 length equals 17 residues. The J segment lost 6 bases and the V segment lost 5 bases, leaving 15 bases of the junction unmatched. This chain's CDR3 is CASSLSNPGQGDSEQYF. The CDR3 DNA is TGTGCCAGTAGTCTTTCCAACCCGGGACAGGGGGATTCCGAGCAGTACTTC.

As to this clone: The sample has other DNA sequences that encode this CDR3 too. The gene calls are TRBV18 and TRBJ1-1; 9 nucleotides align to TRBD1. The CDR3 is 14 residues long. Germline CDR1 KGHSH, CDR2 LQKENI. Trimming removed 3 bases from V and 1 base from J; junction bases left unmatched: 0. Written as DNA, the CDR3 is TGTGCCAGCTCACCGGGACAGGGGAACACTGAAGCTTTCTTT. Its translation: CASSPGQGNTEAFF.

The chain carries TRBV2 and TRBJ1-2; D not certain. Germline CDR1 reads SNHLY; CDR2 reads FYNNEI. V dropped 0 bases and J dropped 6 bases, with 20 bases sitting between them. The CDR3 runs to 17 residues. In DNA form, the CDR3 reads TGTGCCAGCAGTGAAGCGCTGCACACGGAGCACTCTGATGGCTACACCTTC. Protein sequence: CASSEALHTEHSDGYTF.

The chain joins TRBV18 to TRBJ2-1; D call uncertain. Germline values: CDR1 KGHSH, CDR2 LQKENI. The CDR3 is made up of 16 amino acids. Trimming stripped 6 bases from V and 2 bases from J, with 17 bases between. The CDR3 DNA sequence: TGTGCCAGCTCGCCCCAGTCGGGTGCTGCCTACAATGAGCAGTTCTTC. Its protein is CASSPQSGAAYNEQFF.